This is a list of T cell receptor beta chains from one sample in a study of T cell repertoires in cytomegalovirus infection. TCRdb re-derived calls from the reads in MiXCR, one entry per CDR3 protein. This table holds 680,000 or so distinct CDR3 sequences, approximately 40% found once. Sequenced: PBMCs. Receptors originate from a human donor in good health (CMV status not recorded). Some clones in this sample may be carry-over from other donors' samples. Both conserved end residues are part of each CDR3. Each record gives: V gene, D gene, clone size, J gene, CDR3 protein, CDR3 DNA. A D gene is named only where the DNA matches it firmly. Clone sizes are given selectively: once, few, many, or a class where the clone is expanded.

TRBV28	TRBD2	-	TRBJ2-1	CASSFGAGGAAYNEQFF	TGTGCCAGCAGTTTTGGAGCGGGGGGGGCCGCCTACAATGAGCAGTTCTTC
TRBV12-3/TRBV12-4	TRBD1	-	TRBJ1-1	CASSFSLGDTGGSTEAFF	TGTGCCAGCAGTTTTTCGCTTGGGGACACAGGGGGGAGCACTGAAGCTTTCTTT
TRBV12-3/TRBV12-4	-	-	TRBJ1-5	CASSLYSDPGHSNQPQHF	TGTGCCAGCAGTTTATACTCGGATCCAGGTCATAGCAATCAGCCCCAGCATTTT
TRBV25-1	-	-	TRBJ2-5	CASSPGMERGETQYF	TGTGCCAGCTCCCCTGGGATGGAACGGGGGGAGACCCAGTACTTC
TRBV7-2	-	many	TRBJ2-2	CASSLEASHTGELFF	TGTGCCAGCAGCTTAGAGGCCTCGCACACCGGGGAGCTGTTTTTT
TRBV20-1	-	-	TRBJ1-1	CSAREAWTTEAFF	TGCAGTGCCCGGGAGGCGTGGACCACTGAAGCTTTCTTT
TRBV7-2	-	many	TRBJ1-5	CASSREGAGDQPQHF	TGTGCCAGCAGCCGAGAGGGTGCGGGGGATCAGCCCCAGCATTTT
TRBV28	TRBD1	-	TRBJ2-7	CASSLQQGLFDEQYF	TGTGCCAGCAGTCTCCAACAGGGGCTTTTCGACGAGCAGTACTTC
TRBV7-9	-	few	TRBJ1-2	CASSFGRDGGYTF	TGTGCCAGCAGCTTCGGCAGGGACGGTGGCTACACCTTC
TRBV11-1	-	-	TRBJ2-5	CASSSSTWYQETQYF	TGTGCCAGCAGCTCATCGACCTGGTACCAAGAGACCCAGTACTTC
TRBV12-3/TRBV12-4	TRBD1	few	TRBJ1-5	CASSRYRGGNQPQHF	TGTGCCAGCAGTCGTTACAGGGGGGGCAATCAGCCCCAGCATTTT
TRBV15	-	few	TRBJ1-2	CATSRQGDGYTF	TGTGCCACCAGCAGACAGGGCGACGGCTACACCTTC
TRBV12-3/TRBV12-4	TRBD1	-	TRBJ1-2	CASSPLWTGNYCYTF	TGTGCCAGCAGTCCTCTGTGGACAGGGAACTATTGCTACACCTTC
TRBV6-1	TRBD2	-	TRBJ2-7	CASGRGLGYEQYF	TGTGCCAGCGGGAGGGGCCTGGGTTACGAGCAGTACTTC
TRBV28	TRBD2	few	TRBJ2-1	CASSLLGGTRYNEQFF	TGTGCCAGCAGTTTACTGGGGGGGACCCGCTACAATGAGCAGTTCTTC
TRBV4-2	-	-	TRBJ2-1	CASSQEVLLVGSSYNEQFF	TGTGCCAGCAGCCAAGAAGTTCTCCTCGTAGGGAGCTCCTACAATGAGCAGTTCTTC
TRBV6-6	-	few	TRBJ1-1	CASSYSGAGAVTEAFF	TGTGCCAGCAGTTACTCTGGCGCAGGGGCGGTTACTGAAGCTTTCTTT